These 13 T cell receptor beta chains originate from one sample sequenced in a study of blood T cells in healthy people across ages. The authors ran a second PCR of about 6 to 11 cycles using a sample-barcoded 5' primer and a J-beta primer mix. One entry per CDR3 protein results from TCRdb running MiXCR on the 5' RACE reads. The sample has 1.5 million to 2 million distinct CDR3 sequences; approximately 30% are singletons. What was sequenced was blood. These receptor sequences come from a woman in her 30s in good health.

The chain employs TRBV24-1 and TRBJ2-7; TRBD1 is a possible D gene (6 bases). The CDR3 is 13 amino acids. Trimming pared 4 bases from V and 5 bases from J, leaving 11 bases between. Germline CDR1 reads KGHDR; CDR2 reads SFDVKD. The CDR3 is CATSDAGEHEQYF. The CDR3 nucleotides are TGTGCCACCAGTGACGCAGGGGAACACGAGCAGTACTTC.

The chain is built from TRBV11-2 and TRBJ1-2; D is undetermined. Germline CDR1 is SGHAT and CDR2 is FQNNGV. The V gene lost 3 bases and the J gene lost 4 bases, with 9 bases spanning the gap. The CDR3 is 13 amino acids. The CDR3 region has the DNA TGTGCCAGCAGCTTTCCAAGCCTCTATGGCTACACCTTC. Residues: CASSFPSLYGYTF.

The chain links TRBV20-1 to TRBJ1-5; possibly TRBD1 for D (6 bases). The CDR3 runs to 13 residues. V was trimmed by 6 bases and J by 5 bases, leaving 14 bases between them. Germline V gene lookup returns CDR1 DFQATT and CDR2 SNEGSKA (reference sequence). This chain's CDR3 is CSARTVLDQPQHF. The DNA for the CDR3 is TGCAGTGCCAGGACAGTTTTGGATCAGCCCCAGCATTTT.

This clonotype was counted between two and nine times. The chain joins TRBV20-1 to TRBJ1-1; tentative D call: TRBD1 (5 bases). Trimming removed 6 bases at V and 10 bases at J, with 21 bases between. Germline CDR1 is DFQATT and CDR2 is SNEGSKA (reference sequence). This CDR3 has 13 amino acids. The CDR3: CSAKTQATYLAFF. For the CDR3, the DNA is TGCAGTGCCAAGACACAGGCCACATACTTAGCTTTCTTT.

The CDR3 sequence is CDSGQHTEAFF. For the CDR3, the DNA is TGTGACTCGGGACAACACACTGAAGCTTTCTTT. The chain employs TRBV25-1 and TRBJ1-1; D may be TRBD1 (6 bases). The germline V gene has CDR1 MGHDK and CDR2 SYGVNS. The CDR3 contains 11 residues.

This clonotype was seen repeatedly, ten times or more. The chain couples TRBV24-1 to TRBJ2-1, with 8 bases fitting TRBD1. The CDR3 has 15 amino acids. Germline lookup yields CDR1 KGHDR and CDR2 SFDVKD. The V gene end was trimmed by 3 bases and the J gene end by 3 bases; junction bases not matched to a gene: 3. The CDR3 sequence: CATSDPGQGYNEQFF. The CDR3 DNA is TGTGCCACCAGTGATCCTGGACAGGGCTACAATGAGCAGTTCTTC.

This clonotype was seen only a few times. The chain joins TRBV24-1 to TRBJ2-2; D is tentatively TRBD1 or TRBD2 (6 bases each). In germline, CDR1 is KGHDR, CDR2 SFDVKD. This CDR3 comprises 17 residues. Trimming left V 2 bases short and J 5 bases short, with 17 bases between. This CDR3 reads CATSDSGSGGWTGELFF. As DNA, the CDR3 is TGTGCCACCAGTGATTCAGGGTCCGGGGGCTGGACCGGGGAGCTGTTTTTT.

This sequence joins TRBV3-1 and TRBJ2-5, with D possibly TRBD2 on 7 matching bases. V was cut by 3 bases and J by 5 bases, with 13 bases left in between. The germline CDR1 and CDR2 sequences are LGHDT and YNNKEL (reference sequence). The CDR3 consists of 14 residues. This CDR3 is CASSQRGGRETQYF. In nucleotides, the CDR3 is TGTGCCAGCAGCCAGAGGGGGGGCAGGGAGACCCAGTACTTC.

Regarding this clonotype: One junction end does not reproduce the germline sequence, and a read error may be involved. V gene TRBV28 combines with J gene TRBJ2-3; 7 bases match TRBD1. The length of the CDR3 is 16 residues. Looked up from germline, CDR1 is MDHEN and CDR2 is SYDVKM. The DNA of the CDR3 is TGTGCCAGCAGTCTCCTCCTAGGGGACAGCACAGATACGCTGTATTTT. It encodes CASSLLLGDSTDTLYF.

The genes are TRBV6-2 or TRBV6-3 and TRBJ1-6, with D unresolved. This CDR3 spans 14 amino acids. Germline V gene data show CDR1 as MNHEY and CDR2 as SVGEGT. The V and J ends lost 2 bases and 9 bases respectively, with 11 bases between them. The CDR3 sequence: CASSYEAGISPLHF. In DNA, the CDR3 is TGTGCCAGCAGTTACGAGGCTGGGATTTCACCCCTCCACTTT.

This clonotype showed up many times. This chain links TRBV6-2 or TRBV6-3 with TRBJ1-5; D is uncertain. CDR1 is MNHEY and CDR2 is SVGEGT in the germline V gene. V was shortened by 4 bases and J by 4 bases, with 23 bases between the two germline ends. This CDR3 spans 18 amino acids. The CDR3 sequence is CASSSPGAHFVSNQPQHF. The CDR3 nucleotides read TGTGCCAGCAGTTCCCCGGGAGCCCATTTCGTCTCTAATCAGCCCCAGCATTTT.

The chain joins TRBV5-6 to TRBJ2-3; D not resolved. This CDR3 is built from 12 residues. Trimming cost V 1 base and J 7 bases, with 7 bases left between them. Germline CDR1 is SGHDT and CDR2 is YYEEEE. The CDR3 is CASSLMGNTQYF. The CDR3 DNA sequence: TGTGCCAGCAGCTTGATGGGGAATACGCAGTATTTT.

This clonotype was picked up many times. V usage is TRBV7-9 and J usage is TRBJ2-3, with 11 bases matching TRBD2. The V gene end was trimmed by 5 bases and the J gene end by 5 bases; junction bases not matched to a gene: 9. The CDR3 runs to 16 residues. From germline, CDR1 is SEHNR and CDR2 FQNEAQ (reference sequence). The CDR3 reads CASSHVDGLAGDTQYF. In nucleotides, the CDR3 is TGTGCCAGCAGCCACGTCGACGGACTAGCGGGAGATACGCAGTATTTT.